This TCR beta chain was documented in a study of blood T cell repertoires in COVID-19. Sequenced by immunoSEQ multiplex PCR; TCRdb stores in-frame clones only, minus some. The sample lists about 120,000 clones; about 86% were seen once. This clone has a handful of counts. This CDR3 region has 15 residues. The V and J ends lost 4 bases and 0 bases respectively, with 12 bases between them. Germline CDR1 is SGHAT and CDR2 is FQNNGV. The chain links TRBV11-2 to TRBJ1-1; D is undetermined. Material: peripheral blood. This TCR was recovered from a woman in her forties or fifties with acute or convalescent COVID-19. The chain's CDR3 is CASSSFDTLNTEAFF. CDR3 sequence (DNA): TGTGCCAGCAGCTCCTTTGACACTCTGAACACTGAAGCTTTCTTT.